Listed below are T cell receptor beta chains from one sample, sequenced in a study of OX40 agonist ivuxolimab in advanced cancers. Using immunoSEQ multiplex PCR, the repertoire was profiled, and TCRdb retains in-frame clones only, with some absent. The data show 20,000 to 30,000 clones, 83% seen once. The sample consisted of CD4+ or CD8+ T cells sorted from blood, taken in a trial of the OX40 agonist ivuxolimab. Receptors were obtained from an adult with an advanced solid tumor such as melanoma, head and neck, liver or kidney cancer. Each CDR3 is given with its conserved first and last residue. Fields, in order: clone size, J gene, V gene, D gene, CDR3 length, CDR3 protein, CDR3 DNA. A D gene is named only where the DNA matches it firmly. Size tells how often a clone was seen (once, few, many) or the class of an expanded clone, and some rows leave it out.

>.|TRBJ1-5|TRBV2|.|12
CASSEGVEPQHF
TGTGCCAGCAGTGAGGGGGTGGAGCCCCAGCATTTT
>.|TRBJ1-5|TRBV27|.|12
CATKTGNQPQHF
TGTGCCACCAAAACAGGGAATCAGCCCCAGCATTTT
>few|TRBJ1-2|TRBV5-3|.|17
CARSPSTVGPENYGYTF
TGTGCCAGAAGCCCATCGACAGTGGGACCAGAAAACTATGGCTACACCTTC
>.|TRBJ2-7|TRBV4-3|TRBD2|17
CASSQDHGGESSYEQYF
TGCGCCAGCAGCCAAGATCACGGGGGGGAAAGCTCCTACGAGCAGTACTTC
>.|TRBJ2-1|TRBV9|TRBD2|16
CASSVRSGEIINEQFF
TGTGCCAGCAGCGTACGTAGCGGGGAAATCATTAATGAGCAGTTCTTC
>.|TRBJ2-2|TRBV11-3|.|14
CASSARTATGELFF
TGTGCCAGCAGCGCCCGGACAGCCACCGGGGAGCTGTTTTTT
>.|TRBJ1-1|TRBV19|.|13
CASSKQGKPEAFF
TGTGCCAGTAGTAAGCAGGGGAAGCCTGAAGCTTTCTTT
>.|TRBJ2-5|TRBV9|TRBD2|14
CASSVGGESETQYF
TGTGCCAGCAGCGTTGGGGGGGAGTCAGAGACCCAGTACTTC
>once|TRBJ1-2|TRBV5-6|.|14
CASLFVGGDYGYTF
TGTGCCAGCCTCTTTGTGGGGGGAGACTATGGCTACACCTTC
>.|TRBJ2-7|TRBV6-5|.|10
CASGPYEQYF
TGTGCCAGCGGACCCTACGAGCAGTACTTC
>.|TRBJ1-5|TRBV6-1|.|17
CASSELATGILGQPQHF
TGTGCCAGCAGTGAATTGGCCACGGGAATATTAGGTCAGCCCCAGCATTTT
>.|TRBJ2-3|TRBV27|TRBD2|16
CASSRRLAVTTDTQYF
TGTGCCAGCAGCCGGAGACTAGCGGTTACCACAGATACGCAGTATTTT
>.|TRBJ2-1|TRBV18|.|16
CASSPGDALSYNEQFF
TGTGCCAGCTCACCAGGGGATGCCCTCTCCTACAATGAGCAGTTCTTC
>.|TRBJ2-2|TRBV29-1|TRBD2|15
CSVVTSGGPTGELFF
TGCAGCGTCGTGACTAGCGGGGGACCTACCGGGGAGCTGTTTTTT
>.|TRBJ2-3|TRBV7-9|TRBD2|16
CASSPMISGGFDTQYF
TGTGCCAGCAGCCCGATGATTAGCGGGGGGTTTGATACGCAGTATTTT
>.|TRBJ1-2|TRBV6-5|TRBD1|13
CASSWTGYHGYTF
TGTGCCAGCAGTTGGACAGGATACCATGGCTACACCTTC
>.|TRBJ1-2|TRBV9|.|14
CASSGTGPDYGYTF
TGTGCCAGCAGCGGGACGGGGCCTGACTATGGCTACACCTTC
>.|TRBJ2-2|TRBV12-5|.|15
CASGLVQGYTGELFF
TGTGCTAGTGGTTTGGTACAGGGATACACCGGGGAGCTGTTTTTT
>.|TRBJ2-1|TRBV5-6|.|14
CASSLGARYNEQFF
TGTGCCAGCAGCTTGGGGGCTAGATACAATGAGCAGTTCTTC
>few|TRBJ2-1|TRBV7-6|TRBD2|15
CASSLRTSGDDEQFF
TGTGCCAGCAGCTTACGGACTAGCGGGGACGATGAGCAGTTCTTC
>.|TRBJ2-1|TRBV5-5|.|14
CASSFRGAGNEQFF
TGTGCCAGCAGCTTCCGGGGGGCGGGCAATGAGCAGTTCTTC
>.|TRBJ2-7|TRBV12-2|.|13
CASRLRGSYEQYF
TGTGCAAGTCGCTTAAGGGGTTCCTACGAGCAGTACTTC
>.|TRBJ2-1|TRBV5-4|.|16
CASSLAGYPLYNEQFF
TGTGCCAGCAGCTTGGCCGGGTACCCTCTTTACAATGAGCAGTTCTTC
>.|TRBJ1-5|TRBV6-5|.|14
CASSAFLGNQPQHF
TGTGCCAGCAGTGCCTTTCTAGGGAATCAGCCCCAGCATTTT
>.|TRBJ2-7|TRBV2|.|13
CASSGDGPYEQYF
TGTGCCAGCAGTGGTGATGGGCCCTACGAGCAGTACTTC
>.|TRBJ1-2|TRBV9|TRBD1|13
CASSTTGSLGYTF
TGTGCCAGCAGCACGACAGGGTCGTTGGGCTACACCTTC
>.|TRBJ1-5|TRBV27|.|15
CASSQGGSRHQPQHF
TGTGCCAGCAGCCAAGGAGGGTCCAGGCACCAGCCCCAGCATTTT
>few|TRBJ2-5|TRBV6-5|.|15
CASSYSNGIQETQYF
TGTGCCAGCAGTTACTCGAACGGGATCCAAGAGACCCAGTACTTC
>.|TRBJ2-3|TRBV7-2|TRBD2|16
CASSLRLAGLTDTQYF
TGTGCCAGCAGCCTCAGACTAGCGGGGCTCACAGATACGCAGTATTTT
>.|TRBJ1-2|TRBV7-8|.|14
CASSLLVQTYGYTF
TGTGCCAGCAGCTTATTGGTACAGACCTATGGCTACACCTTC
>.|TRBJ1-1|TRBV7-9|.|13
CASSPPGTRVAFF
TGTGCCAGCAGCCCCCCCGGTACGAGGGTAGCTTTCTTT
>large|TRBJ2-7|TRBV27|TRBD1|14
CASSLQGANYEQYF
TGTGCCAGCAGTTTACAGGGGGCTAACTACGAGCAGTACTTC
>.|TRBJ2-3|TRBV19|TRBD1|16
CASSVLRDRGTDTQYF
TGTGCCAGTAGTGTCCTCCGGGACAGGGGCACAGATACGCAGTATTTT
>.|TRBJ2-3|TRBV4-1|TRBD2|15
CASSQGLARADTQYF
TGCGCCAGCAGCCAAGGACTAGCTCGTGCGGATACGCAGTATTTT
>.|TRBJ2-4|TRBV13|TRBD1|16
CASSYRDRRDKNIQYF
TGTGCCAGCAGCTACCGGGACAGGAGGGACAAAAACATTCAGTACTTC
>.|TRBJ2-7|TRBV9|.|14
CASSPGTGAAEQYF
TGTGCCAGCAGCCCCGGGACGGGCGCGGCCGAGCAGTACTTC
>.|TRBJ1-2|TRBV9|.|15
CASSVDGSPGYGYTF
TGTGCCAGCAGCGTAGACGGCTCTCCAGGCTATGGCTACACCTTC
>.|TRBJ1-1|TRBV27|.|15
CASKDGSLLNTEAFF
TGTGCCAGCAAGGACGGGAGTCTTTTGAACACTGAAGCTTTCTTT
>.|TRBJ2-6|TRBV9|.|18
CASSPVTGARSGANVLTF
TGTGCCAGCAGCCCCGTTACGGGGGCCCGCTCTGGGGCCAACGTCCTGACTTTC
>.|TRBJ1-1|TRBV9|.|17
CASSPLVATGRNTEAFF
TGTGCCAGCAGCCCGCTGGTTGCGACGGGGAGGAACACTGAAGCTTTCTTT
>.|TRBJ1-4|TRBV7-8|.|15
CASSLSGLLNEKLFF
TGTGCCAGCAGCTTGTCGGGGCTTCTTAATGAAAAACTGTTTTTT
>.|TRBJ2-1|TRBV4-2|.|16
CASSQDAAGMYNEQFF
TGTGCCAGCAGCCAAGATGCGGCAGGGATGTACAATGAGCAGTTCTTC